Following are 26 T cell receptor beta chains from one sample sequenced in a study of T cell responses to AZD1222 COVID-19 vaccine. Measured with immunoSEQ multiplex PCR; TCRdb has only the in-frame clones, and not every one. The sample holds more than 150,000 clones; approximately 91% are singletons and the top ten take roughly 1.6%. This specimen was peripheral blood, taken 28 days after the second AZD1222 dose. The receptors shown here come from an adult who received the AZD1222 COVID-19 vaccine.

The chain has TRBV7-9 and TRBJ2-7; 7 bases agree with TRBD1. V dropped 0 bases and J dropped 0; count of bases not matched to a gene: 8. This CDR3 has 17 residues. Per germline, CDR1 SEHNR and CDR2 FQNEAQ (reference sequence). CDR3 residues: CASSLALRQGSSYEQYF. In nucleotides, the CDR3 is TGTGCCAGCAGCTTAGCCCTAAGACAGGGTAGCTCCTACGAGCAGTACTTC. The whole variable domain, remainder taken from reference TRBV7-9 and TRBJ2-7, is DTGVSQNPRHKITKRGQNVTFRCDPISEHNRLYWYRQTLGQGPEFLTYFQNEAQLEKSRLLSDRFSAERPKGSFSTLEIQRTEQGDSAMYLCASSLALRQGSSYEQYFGPGTRLTVT.

The rearrangement uses TRBV23-1 and TRBJ1-2; D is perhaps TRBD1 (5 bases). TRBV23-1 qualifies as an ORF whose function is uncertain. Trimming stripped 3 bases from V and 3 bases from J, with 17 bases between. This CDR3 region has 16 residues. For the CDR3, the DNA is TGCGCCAGCAGTCACCACGGGACTATCCATGACTATGGCTACACCTTC. As protein: CASSHHGTIHDYGYTF.

The chain joins TRBV19 to TRBJ2-7; no reliable D call. The CDR3 length is 14 residues. Germline CDR1 and CDR2: LNHDA and SQIVND (reference sequence). Between the trimmed V and J ends, which lost 5 bases and 3 bases, there was a span of 14 bases. CDR3 region: CASSPTPAGYEQYF. The CDR3 bases are TGTGCCAGTAGTCCCACCCCCGCCGGCTACGAGCAGTACTTC.

This sequence joins TRBV11-2 and TRBJ2-3; no definite D call. The CDR3 runs 13 residues. CDR1 and CDR2 (germline): SGHAT, FQNNGV. V was trimmed by 3 bases and J by 4 bases, leaving 8 bases between them. The DNA of the CDR3 is TGTGCCAGCAGCTTGGGGTCGGCAGATACGCAGTATTTT. It is translated as CASSLGSADTQYF.

The rearrangement links TRBV5-8 to TRBJ1-1; tentative D call: TRBD1 (6 bases). This CDR3 comprises 15 residues. CDR1 is SGHTS, CDR2 YDEGEE, per germline. The ends were cut back, 3 bases at V and 4 bases at J, with 16 bases in the middle. DNA of the CDR3: TGTGCCAGCAGCTGGTCAAAGGGGGGAGGCACTGAAGCTTTCTTT. It yields the protein CASSWSKGGGTEAFF.

The chain joins TRBV6-2 or TRBV6-3 to TRBJ2-1, with D maybe TRBD1 (6 bases). The CDR3 runs to 13 residues. Trimming cost V 3 bases and J 6 bases, with 9 bases left between them. Germline CDR1 reads MNHEY; CDR2 reads SVGEGT. Here the CDR3 reads CASSYGQPNEQFF. As DNA, the CDR3 is TGTGCCAGCAGTTATGGACAGCCCAATGAGCAGTTCTTC.

The rearrangement uses TRBV5-1 and TRBJ2-2; 9 bases line up with TRBD1. The V and J ends lost 9 bases and 7 bases, in that order; junction bases with no gene match: 10. Looked up from germline, CDR1 is SGHRS and CDR2 is YFSETQ. The CDR3 runs 14 residues. CDR3 in amino acids: CATYTGGEGGELFF. CDR3 DNA sequence: TGCGCCACCTACACAGGGGGCGAAGGCGGGGAGCTGTTTTTT.

The rearrangement joins TRBV6-6 to TRBJ2-7; D uncertain. The CDR3 consists of 17 residues. CDR1 and CDR2 (germline): MNHNY, SVGAGI (reference sequence). Between the trimmed V and J ends, which lost 5 bases and 2 bases, there was a span of 22 bases. Here the CDR3 reads CASSHPEIPAGPYEQYF. CDR3 sequence (DNA): TGTGCCAGCAGTCACCCGGAGATCCCGGCTGGCCCCTACGAGCAGTACTTC.

This chain connects TRBV2 to TRBJ2-1; TRBD2 matches 10 bases. The length of the CDR3 is 15 residues. The ends lost 6 bases at V and 1 base at J; junction bases unmatched: 3. Germline V gene sequence: CDR1 SNHLY, CDR2 FYNNEI. Written as DNA, the CDR3 is TGTGCCAGCAGAGAGCGGGAGGGTTCCTACAATGAGCAGTTCTTC. The encoded protein is CASREREGSYNEQFF.

The V gene is TRBV6-6, the J gene TRBJ1-2; D may be TRBD1 (5 bases). This CDR3 has 14 amino acids. Trimming pared 0 bases from V and 2 bases from J, leaving 7 bases between. Germline V gene lookup returns CDR1 MNHNY and CDR2 SVGAGI (reference sequence). The CDR3, as DNA: TGTGCCAGCAGTTACTCCCGGGGGAACTATGGCTACACCTTC. Residues: CASSYSRGNYGYTF.

V and J are TRBV2 and TRBJ1-4; D might be TRBD1 (5 bases). Germline CDR1 SNHLY, CDR2 FYNNEI. The CDR3 is made up of 19 amino acids. Between the trimmed V and J ends, which lost 0 bases and 0 bases, there was a span of 17 bases. The CDR3 sequence is CASSEALPGRGATNEKLFF. The CDR3 DNA reads TGTGCCAGCAGTGAAGCGCTTCCGGGGCGGGGTGCAACTAATGAAAAACTGTTTTTT. The variable domain in full, with the rest retrieved from reference TRBV2 and TRBJ1-4, is EPEVTQTPSHQVTQMGQEVILRCVPISNHLYFYWYRQILGQKVEFLVSFYNNEISEKSEIFDDQFSVERPDGSNFTLKIRSTKLEDSAMYFCASSEALPGRGATNEKLFFGSGTQLSVL.

The chain couples TRBV14 to TRBJ2-7; no firm D call. CDR1 is SGHDN, CDR2 FVKESK, per germline. The V end lost 0 bases, the J end lost 3 bases, and 6 bases lay between the germline ends. The CDR3 consists of 13 residues. The CDR3: CASSQDRSYEQYF. The CDR3 nucleotides are TGTGCCAGCAGCCAAGATCGCAGCTACGAGCAGTACTTC.

This chain connects TRBV6-1 to TRBJ1-1; D call uncertain. Germline V gene sequence: CDR1 MNHNS, CDR2 SASEGT. This CDR3 spans 14 amino acids. Trimming took 3 bases from V and 1 from J, leaving 9 bases between them. The CDR3 DNA follows: TGTGCCAGCAGTGATGGGCGTGGGAACACTGAAGCTTTCTTT. Its translation is CASSDGRGNTEAFF.

The J gene is TRBJ1-5, the V gene TRBV5-6; a weak D match, TRBD1 (6 bases). The V end lost 0 bases, the J end lost 3 bases, and 10 bases lay between the germline ends. Germline CDR1 and CDR2: SGHDT and YYEEEE. The CDR3 spans 15 residues. The CDR3 DNA is TGTGCCAGCAGCTTGGGAGACAGGAACAATCAGCCCCAGCATTTT. Protein: CASSLGDRNNQPQHF.

This clone was seen only once. V usage is TRBV6-5 and J usage is TRBJ1-6; 10 positions agree with TRBD1. The CDR3 totals 15 residues. Germline V gene lookup returns CDR1 MNHEY and CDR2 SVGAGI. The V segment lost 7 bases and the J segment 7 bases; nucleotides outside the gene matches: 7. The CDR3 DNA follows: TGTGCCAGCAAGACAGGGGGCGTCGGGAATTCACCCCTCCACTTT. This sequence encodes CASKTGGVGNSPLHF.

The chain combines TRBV15 with TRBJ2-7, with D tentatively TRBD2 (6 bases). The V end was cut by 0 bases, the J end by 7 bases, with 10 bases between. CDR1 LNHNV and CDR2 YYDKDF come from the germline V gene (reference sequence). The CDR3 loop spans 13 amino acids. This chain's CDR3 is CATSRDPGEEQYF. In nucleotides, the CDR3 is TGTGCCACCAGCAGAGATCCGGGGGAAGAGCAGTACTTC.

The chain is built from TRBV7-6 and TRBJ2-3; D is ambiguous. Trimming took off 2 bases at V and 6 bases at J, with 3 bases between the two ends. Looked up from germline, CDR1 is SGHVS and CDR2 is FNYEAQ. CDR3 length: 11 residues. The CDR3 bases are TGTGCCAGCAGCTTACGGGATACGCAGTATTTT. Protein sequence: CASSLRDTQYF.

The chain links TRBV19 to TRBJ1-6, with 9 positions matching TRBD1. The V and J ends lost 3 bases and 11 bases, in that order; junction bases with no gene match: 8. Germline V gives CDR1 LNHDA, CDR2 SQIVND (reference sequence). The CDR3 consists of 15 residues. The CDR3 DNA is TGTGCCAGTAGTATGTGGGACAGGGACAGGCCACCCCTCCACTTT. Translated, it gives CASSMWDRDRPPLHF.

The rearrangement joins TRBV3-1 (or the pseudogene TRBV3-2) to TRBJ2-7; 9 bases align to TRBD2. With V trimmed by 1 base and J by 5 bases, 6 bases remained unmatched. The CDR3 is 15 amino acids. From germline, CDR1 is LGHDT and CDR2 YNNKEL (reference sequence). CDR3 residues: CASSQGLAVVHEQYF. The CDR3 DNA is TGTGCCAGCAGCCAAGGACTAGCGGTCGTTCACGAGCAGTACTTC.

CDR3 in DNA: TGTGCCAGCAGCCAAGATCAAGGACAGGGTAGTTCACCCCTCCACTTT. Protein product: CASSQDQGQGSSPLHF. J is TRBJ1-6 and V is TRBV4-2, with 8 bases identical to TRBD1. Per germline, CDR1 LGHNA and CDR2 YNFKEQ. J lost 9 bases, V lost 0 bases, and 7 bases had no gene match. This CDR3 is 16 amino acids long.

The chain is built from TRBV28 and TRBJ1-2; D may be TRBD1 (5 bases). V was pared by 4 bases and J by 11 bases, with 23 bases between. This CDR3 has 15 residues. Germline V gene data show CDR1 as MDHEN and CDR2 as SYDVKM. CDR3 in amino acids: CASSSRWGPNLSYTF. CDR3 bases: TGTGCCAGCAGTTCCCGTTGGGGACCCAACCTCAGTTACACCTTC.

The rearrangement joins TRBV19 to TRBJ1-2, with 9 bases aligning to TRBD1. Germline CDR1 is LNHDA and CDR2 is SQIVND (reference sequence). With 7 bases clipped from V and 6 bases from J, the junction kept 12 bases outside the gene matches. This CDR3 region has 15 residues. CDR3 sequence reads: CASIQSGQGLDGYTF. CDR3 bases: TGTGCCAGTATCCAGAGTGGACAGGGGCTCGATGGCTACACCTTC.

The chain combines TRBV2 with TRBJ2-3, with D possibly being TRBD1 or TRBD2 (6 bases each). Per germline, CDR1 SNHLY and CDR2 FYNNEI. The V end lost 4 bases, the J end lost 2 bases, and 13 bases lay between the germline ends. The CDR3 has 15 residues. CDR3 in DNA: TGTGCCAGCAGTGCGGTCGGGGGCGACACAGATACGCAGTATTTT. Translation: CASSAVGGDTDTQYF.

This clone has a handful of counts. The rearrangement joins TRBV4-1 to TRBJ2-5; 7 bases are a match to TRBD1. Germline assignment: CDR1 MGHRA and CDR2 YSYEKL. Trimming removed 1 base from V and 4 bases from J; junction bases left unmatched: 9. The CDR3 runs 16 residues. CDR3 nucleotide sequence: TGCGCCAGCAGCCAAGTATCGGGACAGAACAGAGAGACCCAGTACTTC. This encodes CASSQVSGQNRETQYF.

The genes are TRBV25-1 and TRBJ1-2; tentative D call: TRBD1 (6 bases). Trimming left V 2 bases short and J 2 bases short, with 9 bases between. The length of the CDR3 is 14 residues. CDR1 is MGHDK and CDR2 is SYGVNS in the germline V gene. The CDR3 DNA reads as TGTGCCAGCAGTGAACACAGGGTGAACTATGGCTACACCTTC. Translation: CASSEHRVNYGYTF.

With respect to this clone: Other DNA sequences from this sample encode an identical CDR3 as well. The V gene is TRBV7-9, the J gene TRBJ1-1; TRBD1 might be the D (5 bases). The CDR3 contains 15 residues. Between the trimmed V and J ends, which lost 0 bases and 0 bases, there was a span of 8 bases. The germline V gene has CDR1 SEHNR and CDR2 FQNEAQ (reference sequence). CDR3 region: CASSLAGGLNTEAFF. The DNA of the CDR3 is TGTGCCAGCAGCTTAGCTGGGGGTTTGAACACTGAAGCTTTCTTT.